Below are 6 T cell receptor beta chains sequenced from a single sample in a study of T cells in Graves' hyperthyroidism and ophthalmopathy. RNA transcripts served as the template for amplifying TCR beta CDR3 regions. RT-PCR in the first round (using the HTBI primer set) targeted the TCR CDR3. MiXCR was run by TCRdb on the multiplex PCR reads, yielding one entry per CDR3 protein. The data show fewer than 900,000 distinct CDR3 sequences, with 18% seen just once and over 15% held by the top ten. The sequenced material came from blood. These receptor sequences come from a woman in her 50s with Graves' hyperthyroidism that later progressed to Graves' ophthalmopathy.

The chain has TRBV3-1 and TRBJ2-3, with 8 bases matching TRBD2. The germline CDR1 and CDR2 sequences are LGHDT and YNNKEL (reference sequence). The CDR3 covers 17 residues. V lost 4 bases to trimming and J lost 2 bases; unmatched junction nucleotides: 11. The CDR3 DNA reads as TGTGCCAGCAGCCCGAAAGGGTCCGGGGGGGTCACAGATACGCAGTATTTT. Its protein product is CASSPKGSGGVTDTQYF.

This clonotype showed up just a few times. The chain carries TRBV5-6 and TRBJ2-3; D remains ambiguous. This CDR3 spans 12 amino acids. The germline V gene encodes CDR1 SGHDT and CDR2 YYEEEE. The V and J ends lost 6 bases and 4 bases respectively, with 9 bases between them. CDR3 in DNA: TGTGCCAGCAACGCCGGAGCAGATACGCAGTATTTT. Protein sequence: CASNAGADTQYF.

This clonotype has just a few counts. The gene calls are TRBV5-1 and TRBJ1-4; D is possibly TRBD1 (5 bases). The CDR3 has 14 amino acids. The V end was cut by 0 bases, the J end by 8 bases, with 11 bases between. Germline loops: CDR1 SGHRS, CDR2 YFSETQ. This CDR3 is CASSLDLGGEKLFF. CDR3 nucleotide sequence: TGCGCCAGCAGCTTGGATCTTGGGGGGGAAAAACTGTTTTTT.

The chain has TRBV6-1 and TRBJ2-5; D is possibly TRBD2 (6 bases). CDR1 MNHNS and CDR2 SASEGT come from the germline V gene. This CDR3 is built from 12 residues. The V end was cut by 6 bases, the J end by 8 bases, with 13 bases between. This CDR3 is CASSREVDTQYF. As DNA, the CDR3 is TGTGCCAGCAGCAGGGAGGTGGACACCCAGTACTTC.

This clonotype has ten or more counts. The V and J genes are TRBV11-2 and TRBJ1-3, with unresolved D. CDR3 length: 11 amino acids. Germline lookup yields CDR1 SGHAT and CDR2 FQNNGV. Trimming stripped 5 bases from V and 9 bases from J, with 8 bases between. The CDR3 loop is CASSPTGTIYF. CDR3 coding DNA: TGTGCCAGCAGCCCGACCGGCACCATATATTTT.

This clonotype was seen many times. The DNA for the CDR3 is TGTGCCAGCAGTTTAGCTACCGGGACTAGCGGGACTTACAATGAGCAGTTCTTC. This sequence encodes CASSLATGTSGTYNEQFF. The V call is TRBV12-3 or TRBV12-4, the J call TRBJ2-1; 13 bases line up with TRBD2. The V gene end was trimmed by 0 bases and the J gene end by 4 bases; junction bases not matched to a gene: 6. This CDR3 is built from 18 residues.